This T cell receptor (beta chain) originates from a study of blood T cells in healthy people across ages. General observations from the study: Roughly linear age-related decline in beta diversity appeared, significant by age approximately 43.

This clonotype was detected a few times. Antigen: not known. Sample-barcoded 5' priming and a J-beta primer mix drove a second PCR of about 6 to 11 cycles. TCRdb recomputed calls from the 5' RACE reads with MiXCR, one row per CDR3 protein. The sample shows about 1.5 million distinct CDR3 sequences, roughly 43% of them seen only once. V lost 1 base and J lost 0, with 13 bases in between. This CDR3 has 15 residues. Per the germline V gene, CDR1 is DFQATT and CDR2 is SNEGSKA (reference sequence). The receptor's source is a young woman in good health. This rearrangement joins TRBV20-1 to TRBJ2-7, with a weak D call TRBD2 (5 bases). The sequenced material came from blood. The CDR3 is CSARVWRVLSYEQYF. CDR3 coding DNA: TGCAGTGCTAGAGTTTGGCGGGTTCTCTCCTACGAGCAGTACTTC.